The source of this TCR beta chain is a study of T cell repertoires and HLA-DP antigens. Clones were sequenced by immunoSEQ multiplex PCR, and TCRdb holds only the in-frame ones, with some missing. The sample has over 100,000 clones; more than 85% are singletons. Points on this clone: The target antigen is unknown.

Trimming took 3 bases from V and 5 from J; bases not matched to a gene: 6. The CDR3 totals 15 residues. Germline CDR1 LNHDA, CDR2 SQIVND (reference sequence). The sequencing input was CD4+ T cells from PBMCs. The chain employs TRBV19 and TRBJ2-5; 10 positions match TRBD1. This sequence originates from a woman aged 18-35 years in good health and CMV-seronegative. The CDR3 loop reads CASSIADRGVETQYF. The CDR3 DNA reads TGTGCCAGTAGTATCGCGGACAGGGGGGTTGAGACCCAGTACTTC.